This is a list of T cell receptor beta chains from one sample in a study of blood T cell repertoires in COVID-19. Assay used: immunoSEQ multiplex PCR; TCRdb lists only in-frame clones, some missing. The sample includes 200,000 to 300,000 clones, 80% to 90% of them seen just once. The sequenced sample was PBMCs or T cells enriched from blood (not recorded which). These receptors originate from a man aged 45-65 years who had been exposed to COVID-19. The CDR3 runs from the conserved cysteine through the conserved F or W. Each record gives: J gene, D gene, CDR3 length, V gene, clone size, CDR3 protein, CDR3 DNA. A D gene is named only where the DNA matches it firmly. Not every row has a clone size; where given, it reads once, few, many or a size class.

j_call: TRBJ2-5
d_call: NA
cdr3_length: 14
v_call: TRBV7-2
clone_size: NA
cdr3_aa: CASSLGSGAETQYF
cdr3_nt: TGTGCCAGCAGCTTAGGATCAGGGGCAGAGACCCAGTACTTC

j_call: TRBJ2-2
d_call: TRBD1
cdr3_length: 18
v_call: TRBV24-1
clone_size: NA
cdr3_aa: CATSDFGDRGSRAGELFF
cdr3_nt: TGTGCCACCAGTGATTTCGGGGACAGGGGGTCGAGAGCCGGGGAGCTGTTTTTT

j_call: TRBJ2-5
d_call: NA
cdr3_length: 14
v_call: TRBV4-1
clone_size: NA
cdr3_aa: CASSQRTRGETQYF
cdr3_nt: TGCGCCAGCAGCCAACGTACTAGGGGGGAGACCCAGTACTTC

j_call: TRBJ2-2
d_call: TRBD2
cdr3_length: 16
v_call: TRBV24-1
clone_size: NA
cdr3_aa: CASSGTSGRGTGELFF
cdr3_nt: TGTGCCTCATCCGGGACTAGCGGGAGGGGTACCGGGGAGCTGTTTTTT

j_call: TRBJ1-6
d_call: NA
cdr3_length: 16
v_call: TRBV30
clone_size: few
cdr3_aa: CAWSRPPVQYNSPLHF
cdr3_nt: TGTGCCTGGAGTCGTCCCCCCGTACAATATAATTCACCCCTCCACTTT

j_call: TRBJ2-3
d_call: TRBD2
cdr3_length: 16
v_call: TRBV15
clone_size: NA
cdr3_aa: CATSRPTQRGLDTQYF
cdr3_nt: TGTGCCACCAGCAGACCAACACAGCGGGGGTTAGATACGCAGTATTTT

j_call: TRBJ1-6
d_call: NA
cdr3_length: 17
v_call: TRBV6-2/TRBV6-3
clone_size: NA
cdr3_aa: CASSYRSKSSYNSPLHF
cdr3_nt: TGTGCCAGCAGTTACAGGAGTAAGAGCTCCTATAATTCACCCCTCCACTTT

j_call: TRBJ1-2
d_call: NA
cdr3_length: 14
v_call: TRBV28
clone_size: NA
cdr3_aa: CASSFLQGGYGYTF
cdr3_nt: TGTGCCAGCAGTTTCTTACAGGGTGGCTATGGCTACACCTTC

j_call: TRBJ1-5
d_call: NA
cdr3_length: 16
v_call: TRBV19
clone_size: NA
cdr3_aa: CASSIHGRALGQPQHF
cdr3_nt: TGTGCCAGTAGTATCCATGGCAGGGCGTTGGGTCAGCCCCAGCATTTT

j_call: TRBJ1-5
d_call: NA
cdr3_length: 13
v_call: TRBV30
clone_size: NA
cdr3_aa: CAWSRGFLQPQHF
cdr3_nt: TGTGCCTGGAGTCGCGGATTCCTTCAGCCCCAGCATTTT

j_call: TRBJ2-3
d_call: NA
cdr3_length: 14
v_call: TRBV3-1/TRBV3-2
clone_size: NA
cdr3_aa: CASSQYSIPDTQYF
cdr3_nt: TGTGCCAGCAGCCAATACAGCATCCCAGATACGCAGTATTTT

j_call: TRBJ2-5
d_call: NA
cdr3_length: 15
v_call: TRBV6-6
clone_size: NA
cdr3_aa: CASRLTRFLVKGQYF
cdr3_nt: TGTGCCAGCAGACTTACTAGGTTTTTGGTTAAGGGCCAGTACTTC

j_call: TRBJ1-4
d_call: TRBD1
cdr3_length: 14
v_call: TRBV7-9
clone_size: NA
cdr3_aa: CASSFVGQYEKLFF
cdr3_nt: TGTGCCAGCAGCTTCGTGGGACAGTATGAAAAACTGTTTTTT

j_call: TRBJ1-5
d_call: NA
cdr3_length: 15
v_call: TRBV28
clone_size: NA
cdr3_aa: CASSSPTASNQPQHF
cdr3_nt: TGTGCCAGCAGTTCCCCGACAGCGTCCAATCAGCCCCAGCATTTT

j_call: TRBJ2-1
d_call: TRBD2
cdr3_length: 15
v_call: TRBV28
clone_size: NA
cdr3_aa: CASGGWTSSYNEQFF
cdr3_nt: TGTGCCAGTGGTGGTTGGACTAGCTCCTACAATGAGCAGTTCTTC

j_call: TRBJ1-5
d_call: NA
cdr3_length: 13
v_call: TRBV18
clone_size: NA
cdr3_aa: CASSLDRNQPQHF
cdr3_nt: TGTGCCAGCTCACTGGACAGAAATCAGCCCCAGCATTTT

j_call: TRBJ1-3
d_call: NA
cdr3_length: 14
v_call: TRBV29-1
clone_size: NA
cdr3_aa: CSVGGGGSGNTIYF
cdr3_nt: TGCAGCGTTGGTGGGGGGGGCTCTGGAAACACCATATATTTT

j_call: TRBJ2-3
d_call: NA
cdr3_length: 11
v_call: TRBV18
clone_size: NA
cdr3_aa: CASSRADTQYF
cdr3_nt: TGTGCCAGCTCACGCGCAGATACGCAGTATTTT

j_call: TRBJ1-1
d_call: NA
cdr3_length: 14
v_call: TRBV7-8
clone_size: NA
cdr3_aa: CASSFRLENTEAFF
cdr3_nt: TGTGCCAGCAGCTTCCGACTCGAGAACACTGAAGCTTTCTTT

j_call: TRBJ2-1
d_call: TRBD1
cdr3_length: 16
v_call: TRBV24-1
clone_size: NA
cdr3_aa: CATSDARTGYNNEQFF
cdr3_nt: TGTGCCACCAGTGACGCCCGGACAGGGTACAACAATGAGCAGTTCTTC

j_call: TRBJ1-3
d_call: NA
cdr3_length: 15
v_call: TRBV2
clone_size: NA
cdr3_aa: CASSVNSNSGNTIYF
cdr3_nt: TGTGCCAGCAGTGTCAACAGTAACTCTGGAAACACCATATATTTT

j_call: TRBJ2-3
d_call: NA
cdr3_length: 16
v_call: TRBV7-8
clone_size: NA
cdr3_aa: CASSLVGGLRTDTQYF
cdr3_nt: TGTGCCAGCAGCTTAGTGGGGGGACTTCGCACAGATACGCAGTATTTT

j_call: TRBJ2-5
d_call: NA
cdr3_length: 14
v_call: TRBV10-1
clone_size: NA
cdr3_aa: CASSPAYSGETQYF
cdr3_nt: TGCGCCAGCAGCCCGGCCTACTCGGGGGAGACCCAGTACTTC

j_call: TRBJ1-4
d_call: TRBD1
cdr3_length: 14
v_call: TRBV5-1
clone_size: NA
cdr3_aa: CASRRQGTNEKLFF
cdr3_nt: TGCGCCAGCAGGAGACAGGGTACTAATGAAAAACTGTTTTTT

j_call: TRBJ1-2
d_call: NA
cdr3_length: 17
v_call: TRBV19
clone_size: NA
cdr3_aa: CASSKATAYVDNYGYTF
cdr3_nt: TGTGCCAGTAGTAAGGCGACAGCGTATGTCGATAACTATGGCTACACCTTC

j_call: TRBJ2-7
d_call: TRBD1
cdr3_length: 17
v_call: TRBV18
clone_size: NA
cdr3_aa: CASSLRASDRVMREQYF
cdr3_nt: TGTGCCAGCTCACTCAGGGCTTCGGACAGGGTTATGCGCGAGCAGTACTTC

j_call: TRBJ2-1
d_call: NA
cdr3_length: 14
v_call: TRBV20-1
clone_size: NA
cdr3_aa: CSASPSGLYNEQFF
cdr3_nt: TGCAGTGCTAGTCCCAGCGGGCTCTACAATGAGCAGTTCTTC

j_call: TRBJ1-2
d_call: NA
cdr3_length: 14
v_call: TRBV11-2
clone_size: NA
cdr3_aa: CASSLDFRGYGYTF
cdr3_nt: TGTGCCAGCAGCTTAGACTTTAGGGGGTATGGCTACACCTTC

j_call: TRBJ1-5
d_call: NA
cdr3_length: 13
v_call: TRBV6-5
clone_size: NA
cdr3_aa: CASSMTGDQPQHF
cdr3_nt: TGTGCCAGCAGTATGACGGGGGATCAGCCCCAGCATTTT